Detailed here is one T cell receptor (beta chain). Its antigen is not yet known. No base quality information exists; no much larger clone differs at one position. The data belong to a study of vaccination and CD4 T cells after COVID-19 (dated 2022 in TCRdb). As for the study more broadly: Every convalescent patient had a positive nasal swab PCR test for SARS-CoV-2, with mild disease in nine or ten patients and severe disease in one. Three convalescent patients gave samples both early after vaccination (day 14) and late after vaccination (days 161 to 241). Culture stimuli were overlapping spike peptide pools from SARS-CoV-2 and from the common cold coronaviruses HCoV-NL63, HCoV-OC43 and HCoV-229E. The convalescent cohort included six males and four females, with two Hispanic individuals, seven Caucasians, two Asians and one multiracial person. In control cultures, a CEFX viral epitope pool was used as positive control, an HIV-1 Nef peptide pool was used as negative control, or no peptide was added. Participants received two doses of either the Pfizer-BioNTech BNT162b2 vaccine (n=8) or the Moderna mRNA-1273 vaccine (n=2). In roughly 10 COVID-19 convalescent patients and a handful of infection-naive healthy vaccine recipients, the spike-specific CD4+ TCR repertoire before mRNA vaccination was compared with the repertoire after mRNA vaccination. Post-COVID blood samples were collected from convalescent patients a median of approximately 93 days after diagnosis, with a range of about 30 to 161 days. The time from the second vaccine dose to post-vaccine blood sampling had a median of roughly 70 days and ranged from roughly 13 to 241 days.

Summary of the overall study and its limitations: The study included relatively few convalescent patients and did not analyze early timepoints after natural infection. Among the post-vaccine SARS-CoV-2-reactive clones in convalescent patients, a median about 89% showed up only after vaccination, which suggests vaccine-specific priming. In convalescent patients, nearly all vaccine-specific clones (304 of 307) were found to be mono-reactive for SARS-CoV-2 spike rather than cross-reactive with common cold coronaviruses. Although the median number of SARS-CoV-2-reactive clonotypes went up from around 20 after infection to 38 after vaccination, the increase was not significant.

The label giving this sample's time point can be read as: late sampling 161 to 241 days after vaccination in a few convalescent patients. This specimen's treatment or condition label, per the study, means: roughly 11-day PBMC culture with coronavirus spike peptide pools or control peptides (ViraFEST assay). To expand antigen-specific T cells with peptide pools and then pick out the expanded clonotypes through TCR sequencing, the study relied on the ViraFEST assay. The convalescent patients' positive SARS-CoV-2 PCR tests fell between March and December 2020, which was before the Alpha, Beta and Delta variants emerged in the United States. PBMCs were cultured at roughly 2 million per well in IMDM supplemented with around 5% human AB serum and around 10 IU/ml IL-2, with about 10 ug/ml peptide pools added. On days 3 and 7, half of the culture medium was replaced with fresh IL-2-containing medium. CD4+ T cells were isolated after around 9 days of culture through negative selection using the EasySep CD4+ T cell isolation kit. PBMCs were separated from whole blood using Ficoll-Paque Plus gradient centrifugation and then either used fresh or cryopreserved at -140C. Triplicate wells were generally used for each culture condition.

The method was PCR. DNA from cultured CD4+ T cells was subjected to TCR sequencing with the Oncomine TCR Beta short-read assay at the Johns Hopkins FTIC core. The QIAamp micro DNA kit was used to extract genomic DNA from the cultured CD4+ T cells. The Oncomine TCR Beta libraries from cultured CD4+ T cells were pooled using unique dual indexes and then sequenced on an Illumina iSeq 100. The original pipeline was this. Non-productive sequences were removed, and CDR3s that did not start with C, did not end with F or W, or were shorter than 7 amino acids were discarded. The MANAFEST web application identified antigen-specific clonotypes by comparing peptide-stimulated wells against reference wells and other culture wells. Positive clones required FDR below 0.05, an odds ratio above 5, and productive frequency above 0.1% in at least two of three replicate wells. A clonotype counted as cross-reactive if it showed significant expansion both in the SARS-CoV-2 spike wells and in at least one common cold coronavirus spike condition. CDR3 homology was assessed with Levenshtein distances (stringdist) and unrooted phylogenetic trees (ape) in R version 3.6.1. TCRdb cleaned the public reads at Q25 with fastp, built clones with MiXCR and kept in-frame beta chains. Every distinct CDR3 protein forms one entry, paired with its most common genes and DNA. For this entry, the V and J calls and clone size follow TCRdb and not the study's own pipeline. This sample holds around 25,000 distinct CDR3 sequences; 30% were observed only once. The ten largest clones represent approximately 2.8% of the sample.

Sample: CD4+ T cells from blood, cultured in vitro, taken about 7 months after SARS-CoV-2 vaccination. The clonotype was recovered from a human donor who had recovered from COVID-19.

The sequenced DNA is TGTGCCACCAGTGATGGACAGTACAATGAGCAGTTCTTC. It codes for CATSDGQYNEQFF. The receptor chain draws on TRBV24-1 and TRBJ2-1, with a weak D call of TRBD1 (6 bases match). V loses 3 bases of germline sequence and J loses 4 bases, and the interval between the two ends is 6 bases. Per the germline V gene, KGHDR is the CDR1 and SFDVKD is the CDR2. The CDR3 numbers 13 residues from cysteine through phenylalanine. The CDR3 DNA has 39 bases and is translated from base 1.